This T cell receptor (beta chain) was retrieved from a study of T cells after yellow fever vaccination. Study at large: Fractions low in cell number were prepared with SMART-Seq v4 Ultra Low Input. General observations from the study: Relatively few clonotypes were ones that appeared in both CD4 and CD8 compartments.

This clonotype came up a few times. Its specificity is unknown. TCRdb recomputed calls from the 5' RACE reads with MiXCR, one row per CDR3 protein. The sample includes about 220,000 distinct CDR3 sequences, 2.5% to 3.5% of them seen just once. Trimming cost V 0 bases and J 8 bases; bases outside gene matches: 3. The V gene's germline CDR1 is SNHLY and CDR2 FYNNEI. The length of the CDR3 is 15 residues. The clonotype was recovered from a man younger than 35 who received the YFV17D yellow fever vaccine. Here the sequenced sample was CD4+ T cells sorted from PBMCs, taken 10 days after the yellow fever booster vaccination. The J gene is TRBJ1-4, the V gene TRBV2; TRBD1 matches at 10 bases. The CDR3 region is CASSEATGGREKLFF. The CDR3 bases are TGTGCCAGCAGTGAAGCGACAGGGGGCCGGGAAAAACTGTTTTTT.